These 28 T cell receptor beta chains were sequenced from one sample in a study of T cells in women clearing cervical HPV infection (dated by TCRdb to 2017 to 2018). The library came from the immunoSEQ multiplex PCR assay. TCRdb obtained this table from immuneACCESS and retained in-frame rearrangements with V and J assigned. These tables miss some clones; where compared with another copy, unresolved V genes account for less than half of the shortfall, and the remainder is unexplained. The sample's clone listing holds about 48,000 clones. In total, the top ten clones hold roughly 1.5% of the sample. Specimen: blood buffy coat. The receptors were sampled from a woman aged 18-69 years with a cervical HPV16 infection that either progressed to CIN3+ or cleared (not recorded which).

As to this clone: The CDR3 extends 3 residues past the end of the read, so its final part is completed from the germline J gene. The chain recombines TRBV28 with TRBJ2-7; TRBD1 might be the D (6 bases). CDR1 is MDHEN and CDR2 is SYDVKM in the germline V gene. The CDR3 has 14 residues. The V and J ends lost 6 bases and 3 bases respectively, with 15 bases between them. The CDR3 DNA, read in part, is TGTGCCAGCAGCAGAGGGGGTATAGGCTACGAG. Its protein is CASSRGGIGYE. The full CDR3 reads CASSRGGIGYEQYF.

A note on this clone: The read falls 3 residues short of the CDR3 end, and the missing part is taken from the germline J gene. The genes are TRBV19 and TRBJ2-1; TRBD1 aligns across 9 bases. Trimming at V came to 4 bases and at J to 7 bases, leaving 8 bases not matched to a gene. Per germline, CDR1 LNHDA and CDR2 SQIVND (reference sequence). This CDR3 contains 15 residues. Partial CDR3 DNA: TGTGCCAGTAGTAAGGGACAGGGTGCCGAGAATGAG. Translation: CASSKGQGAENE. The CDR3 in full is CASSKGQGAENEQFF.

With regard to this clone: The sequenced fragment ends 3 residues before the CDR3 boundary, so the rest is inferred from the germline J gene. This sequence joins TRBV5-1 and TRBJ2-3; 7 bases align to TRBD1. The ends lost 4 bases at V and 2 bases at J; junction bases unmatched: 10. This CDR3 is 16 amino acids long. CDR1 and CDR2 (germline): SGHRS, YFSETQ. The CDR3 DNA, read in part, is TGCGCCAGCAGCACGACAGGGACCGCTTACACAGATACG. Translated, it gives CASSTTGTAYTDT. In full, the CDR3 reads CASSTTGTAYTDTQYF.

Note on this clone: The read terminates 3 residues ahead of where the CDR3 ends, so the germline J gene completes it. The rearrangement links TRBV20-1 to TRBJ1-3, with D possibly TRBD1 on 5 matching bases. Trimming removed 0 bases from V and 0 bases from J, with 12 bases in between. CDR1 and CDR2 (germline): DFQATT, SNEGSKA (reference sequence). The CDR3 covers 16 residues. The CDR3 bases that were read are TGCAGTGCTAGAGATATCACAGGCTCCTCTGGAAACACC. Protein sequence: CSARDITGSSGNT. The entire CDR3 is CSARDITGSSGNTIYF.

Turning to this clone: The read halts 3 residues ahead of the CDR3 end, with the missing end drawn from the germline J gene. The chain joins TRBV6-1 to TRBJ1-2; D remains unclear. Germline V gene data show CDR1 as MNHNS and CDR2 as SASEGT. The CDR3 sequence is 13 residues long. CDR3 sequence: CASSESGSIGYTF. CDR3 bases read: TGTGCCAGCAGTGAAAGCGGCAGCATAGGC.

Concerning this clone: Read sequence stops 3 residues before the CDR3 end, and the germline J gene provides the missing end. This chain links TRBV28 with TRBJ2-1; 13 positions match TRBD2. The CDR3 covers 15 residues. From germline, CDR1 is MDHEN and CDR2 SYDVKM. With 4 bases clipped from V and 9 bases from J, the junction kept 6 bases outside the gene matches. The CDR3 bases that were read are TGTGCCAGCAGTTCATGGACTAGCGGGAGAGCTGAG. Amino acids: CASSSWTSGRAE. The whole CDR3 region reads CASSSWTSGRAEQFF. The full variable domain, with the rest looked up from reference TRBV28 and TRBJ2-1, is DVKVTQSSRYLVKRTGEKVFLECVQDMDHENMFWYRQDPGLGLRLIYFSYDVKMKEKGDIPEGYSVSREKKERFSLILESASTNQTSMYLCASSSWTSGRAEQFFGPGTRLTVL.

As for this clone: The DNA ends 3 residues before the CDR3 does, and the rest of the CDR3 is filled in from the germline J gene. This chain joins TRBV5-4 and TRBJ2-3; the D gene is possibly TRBD2 (5 bases). Trimming took off 2 bases at V and 8 bases at J, with 18 bases between the two ends. The CDR3 runs 15 residues. The germline V gene has CDR1 SGHNT and CDR2 YYREEE (reference sequence). CDR3 sequence: CASSLPTDPRGTQYF. Partial CDR3 DNA: TGTGCCAGCAGCTTACCCACGGACCCACGGGGTACG.

In the case of this clone: The read ends 3 residues before the CDR3 terminus; that terminus is restored from the germline J gene. J is TRBJ1-2 and V is TRBV6-1; D ambiguous. Germline CDR1 and CDR2: MNHNS and SASEGT. The CDR3 is 13 amino acids. Trimming took 0 bases from V and 4 from J, leaving 6 bases between them. The CDR3 loop is CASSEAGLYGYTF. The DNA read from the CDR3 is TGTGCCAGCAGTGAAGCTGGGCTCTATGGC.

Worth noting for this clone: The read terminates 3 residues ahead of where the CDR3 ends, so the germline J gene completes it. The chain joins TRBV10-3 to TRBJ1-2; 7 bases align to TRBD1. This CDR3 spans 13 amino acids. Unmatched junction bases numbered 7, after V lost 5 bases and J lost 7 bases. In germline, CDR1 is ENHRY, CDR2 SYGVKD. The CDR3 spells CAISPGTEGGYTF. The sequenced CDR3 bases are TGTGCCATCAGTCCCGGGACAGAGGGTGGC.

As to this clone: The read halts 3 residues ahead of the CDR3 end, with the missing end drawn from the germline J gene. The rearrangement links TRBV10-3 to TRBJ2-3; D is unclear. CDR1 and CDR2 (germline): ENHRY, SYGVKD. The CDR3 spans 14 residues. V gave up 5 bases and J gave up 1 base, with 10 bases separating them. The sequenced part of the CDR3 DNA is TGTGCCATCAGTCCGCTTTCGGGCACAGATACG. Translation gives CAISPLSGTDT. The CDR3, in full, reads CAISPLSGTDTQYF.

A remark on this clone: The sequence runs out 3 residues before the end of the CDR3; the remainder is reconstructed from the germline J gene. The chain uses TRBV11-2 and TRBJ2-1; 8 bases fit TRBD2. J lost 2 bases, V lost 6 bases, and 6 bases had no gene match. Germline-derived CDR1 and CDR2 are SGHAT and FQNNGV. CDR3 length: 15 residues. The covered CDR3 bases are TGTGCCAGCAGAAAAATAGCGGGGCCCTACAATGAG. Protein sequence: CASRKIAGPYNE. The CDR3 in full is CASRKIAGPYNEQFF.

To note about this clone: The read ends 3 residues before the CDR3 terminus; that terminus is restored from the germline J gene. This chain uses TRBV28 with TRBJ2-3, with 8 bases aligning to TRBD1. This CDR3 is built from 16 residues. The V segment lost 7 bases and the J segment 2 bases; nucleotides outside the gene matches: 11. CDR1 is MDHEN, CDR2 SYDVKM, per germline. The covered CDR3 bases are TGTGCCAGCACCTTGACAGGGGTATGGAACACAGATACG. This sequence encodes CASTLTGVWNTDT. The full CDR3 is CASTLTGVWNTDTQYF.

About this clone itself: The read terminates 3 residues ahead of where the CDR3 ends, so the germline J gene completes it. The chain carries TRBV20-1 and TRBJ2-2; D is unresolved. CDR1 DFQATT and CDR2 SNEGSKA come from the germline V gene (reference sequence). Trimming stripped 0 bases from V and 4 bases from J, with 6 bases between. The CDR3 totals 13 residues. Here the CDR3 reads CSARELLTGELFF. The sequenced part of the CDR3 DNA is TGCAGTGCTAGAGAACTACTCACCGGGGAG.

Regarding this clone: From the germline J gene comes the end of the CDR3, since the read stops 3 residues before it. The chain recombines TRBV7-9 with TRBJ2-5; D is possibly TRBD2 (5 bases). CDR1 and CDR2 (germline): SEHNR, FQNEAQ (reference sequence). The CDR3 totals 14 residues. Trimming took off 0 bases at V and 4 bases at J, with 9 bases between the two ends. The CDR3 loop is CASSLARVRETQYF. The CDR3 DNA, read in part, is TGTGCCAGCAGCTTAGCGCGGGTCCGAGAGACC. Filled out from reference TRBV7-9 and TRBJ2-5, the complete variable domain reads DTGVSQNPRHKITKRGQNVTFRCDPISEHNRLYWYRQTLGQGPEFLTYFQNEAQLEKSRLLSDRFSAERPKGSFSTLEIQRTEQGDSAMYLCASSLARVRETQYFGPGTRLLVL.

About this clone itself: The read stops 3 residues short of the end of the CDR3; the missing end is completed from the germline J gene. The same CDR3 is also encoded by other DNA sequences in this sample. This sequence joins TRBV5-1 and TRBJ2-5; the match to TRBD1 covers 8 bases. Germline loops: CDR1 SGHRS, CDR2 YFSETQ. V gave up 4 bases and J gave up 2 bases; unmatched junction bases: 4. CDR3 size: 14 residues. The sequenced part of the CDR3 DNA is TGCGCCAGCAGCCGGAACAGGGGGCAAGAGACC. It yields the protein CASSRNRGQET. The full-length CDR3 reads as CASSRNRGQETQYF.

For this clone: The CDR3 end lies 3 residues beyond the end of the read and is filled in from the germline J gene. V gene TRBV29-1 combines with J gene TRBJ1-1, with 7 bases fitting TRBD1. This CDR3 region has 13 residues. CDR1 is SQVTM and CDR2 is ANQGSEA in the germline V gene. V shed 6 bases and J 0 bases; nucleotides not matched to a gene: 4. CDR3 bases read: TGCAGCGTGATGACAGGGTTGAACACTGAA. Encoded protein: CSVMTGLNTE. The complete CDR3 reads CSVMTGLNTEAFF.

With respect to this clone: The read gets to within 3 residues of the CDR3 end, and the germline J gene fills in the rest. The V and J genes are TRBV5-4 and TRBJ2-2, with 9 bases that match TRBD2. Germline CDR1 SGHNT, CDR2 YYREEE (reference sequence). The CDR3 spans 13 residues. CDR3 bases read: TGTGCCAGCAGCTTGGTCCTAGCGGGGAAG. It translates to CASSLVLAGK. The full CDR3 protein is CASSLVLAGKLFF. Complete variable domain (other parts from reference TRBV5-4 and TRBJ2-2): ETGVTQSPTHLIKTRGQQVTLRCSSQSGHNTVSWYQQALGQGPQFIFQYYREEENGRGNFPPRFSGLQFPNYSSELNVNALELDDSALYLCASSLVLAGKLFFGEGSRLTVL.

Note on this clone: The read is 3 residues too short to cover the CDR3 end, so that end is filled in from the germline J gene. The J gene is TRBJ2-7, the V gene TRBV5-5; 9 bases are shared with TRBD1. Unmatched junction bases numbered 6, after V lost 3 bases and J lost 2 bases. This CDR3 contains 15 residues. Germline lookup yields CDR1 SGHKS and CDR2 YYEKEE (reference sequence). The chain's CDR3 is CASSYYGTGTYEQYF. The CDR3 DNA, read in part, is TGTGCCAGCAGCTACTACGGGACAGGGACCTACGAG.

With regard to this clone: The read ends 3 residues shy of where the CDR3 ends; the end is completed using the germline J gene. The V gene is TRBV20-1, the J gene TRBJ2-5; TRBD2 is a possible D gene (5 bases). The V gene's germline CDR1 is DFQATT and CDR2 SNEGSKA (reference sequence). The CDR3 sequence is 14 residues long. Trimming took 3 bases from V and 5 from J, leaving 16 bases between them. The CDR3 region is CSASGLALYETQYF. The CDR3 bases that were read are TGCAGTGCTAGTGGGCTAGCACTTTATGAGACC.

Concerning this clone: The read ends 3 residues before the CDR3 terminus; that terminus is restored from the germline J gene. The chain is built from TRBV18 and TRBJ2-7; the D gene is possibly TRBD2 (5 bases). Trimming pared 0 bases from V and 5 bases from J, leaving 14 bases between. The CDR3 covers 15 residues. Germline V gives CDR1 KGHSH, CDR2 LQKENI. Here the CDR3 reads CASSPPAEGYDEQYF. CDR3 DNA (partial): TGTGCCAGCTCACCACCGGCAGAGGGCTACGACGAG.

Of note for this clone: The read is 3 residues too short to cover the CDR3 end, so that end is filled in from the germline J gene. The V gene is TRBV12-3 or TRBV12-4, the J gene TRBJ2-4; D remains ambiguous. The CDR3 runs to 12 residues. V lost 6 bases and J lost 7, with 10 bases in between. CDR3 residues: CASSPTRNIQYF. Incomplete CDR3 DNA: TGTGCCAGCAGCCCAACGAGGAACATT.

A word on this clone: Read data end 3 residues before the CDR3 end; the end is taken from the germline J gene. The chain combines TRBV20-1 with TRBJ2-7, with TRBD1 matching over 7 bases. Germline loops: CDR1 DFQATT, CDR2 SNEGSKA (reference sequence). Germline trimming cut 5 bases from V and 2 bases from J; bases unmatched to any gene: 3. The CDR3 contains 12 residues. CDR3 amino acids: CSASGQPYEQYF. CDR3 DNA, as far as it was read: TGCAGTGCTTCGGGACAGCCCTACGAG.

A word on this clone: The CDR3 end falls 3 residues outside the read, so it is completed with the germline J gene. The V call is TRBV5-6, the J call TRBJ2-7; 11 bases fit TRBD2. Germline CDR1 is SGHDT and CDR2 is YYEEEE. The V segment lost 2 bases and the J segment 6 bases; nucleotides outside the gene matches: 4. This CDR3 is 14 amino acids long. The covered CDR3 bases are TGTGCCAGCAGCTTACTAGCGGGAGCCAGCGAG. It encodes CASSLLAGASE. The whole CDR3 sequence is CASSLLAGASEQYF.

Worth noting for this clone: The CDR3 is cut off 3 residues early in the read; its end comes from the germline J gene. The rearrangement uses TRBV5-1 and TRBJ2-5; TRBD2 matches 9 bases. Looked up from germline, CDR1 is SGHRS and CDR2 is YFSETQ. The J segment lost 5 bases and the V segment lost 4 bases, leaving 9 bases of the junction unmatched. The CDR3 has 15 amino acids. Incomplete CDR3 DNA: TGCGCCAGCAGCCCGGGTTTAGCGGGAGTGGAGACC. Its translation: CASSPGLAGVET. The whole CDR3 region reads CASSPGLAGVETQYF.

Regarding this clone: Read coverage stops 3 residues before the CDR3 terminus; the germline J gene supplies the remainder. The J gene is TRBJ1-2, the V gene TRBV28; the match to TRBD1 covers 7 bases. The germline gives CDR1 MDHEN, CDR2 SYDVKM. The J segment lost 3 bases and the V segment lost 10 bases, leaving 2 bases of the junction unmatched. The CDR3 loop spans 11 amino acids. Partial CDR3 DNA: TGTGCCACAGGGGGGTACTATGGC. It is translated as CATGGYYG. Given in full, the CDR3 is CATGGYYGYTF.

The DNA read from the CDR3 is TGTGCTAGTGGTCAGCAGGGACAGGGGGCCTCCACCGGGGAG. This gives the protein CASGQQGQGASTGE. The CDR3, in full, reads CASGQQGQGASTGELFF. The chain is built from TRBV12-5 and TRBJ2-2, with TRBD1 matching over 12 bases. The missing CDR3 end, 3 residues past where the read stops, is filled in from the germline J gene. CDR1 and CDR2 from the germline V gene are LGHNT and FRNRAP. The CDR3 totals 17 residues. V dropped 5 bases and J dropped 4; count of bases not matched to a gene: 8. The variable domain in full, completed from reference TRBV12-5 and TRBJ2-2, reads DARVTQTPRHKVTEMGQEVTMRCQPILGHNTVFWYRQTMMQGLELLAYFRNRAPLDDSGMPKDRFSAEMPDATLATLKIQPSEPRDSAVYFCASGQQGQGASTGELFFGEGSRLTVL.

Note on this clone: A junction end diverges from the germline sequence, so it may reflect a read error. The sequence runs out 3 residues before the end of the CDR3; the remainder is reconstructed from the germline J gene. The chain couples TRBV7-9 to TRBJ1-2; 7 bases are shared with TRBD1. The CDR3 loop spans 14 amino acids. Germline CDR1 SEHNR, CDR2 FQNEAQ (reference sequence). CDR3 bases read: TGTGCCAGCAGCTTAACAGGGGAGAACTATGAC. It is translated as CASSLTGENYD. The whole CDR3 protein is CASSLTGENYDYTF.

Concerning this clone: The read terminates 3 residues ahead of where the CDR3 ends, so the germline J gene completes it. The genes are TRBV27 and TRBJ2-3; D is undetermined. The length of the CDR3 is 13 residues. Trimming removed 6 bases at V and 4 bases at J, with 11 bases between. Per germline, CDR1 MNHEY and CDR2 SMNVEV (reference sequence). CDR3 in amino acids: CASRTTPADTQYF. The CDR3 DNA, read in part, is TGTGCCAGCAGAACTACCCCGGCAGATACG.